This T cell receptor beta chain was captured by sequencing in a study of siplizumab effects on memory and regulatory T cells. Germline trimming cut 3 bases from V and 6 bases from J; bases unmatched to any gene: 15. Germline values: CDR1 KGHSH, CDR2 LQKENI. CDR3 length equals 17 residues. Findings of the study overall: Naive T cell populations appeared to exhibit greater diversity than memory cells and appeared to be major alloresponse contributors. A minor fraction of alloreactive clones, and no more, mapped to unstimulated subsets.

In each sample, about 10^5 TCR templates were assayed. The repertoire was sequenced with immunoSEQ multiplex PCR; TCRdb's copy has only in-frame clones and lacks some. Seen here are about 91,000 clones, roughly 97% observed once, and the top ten hold approximately 0.031%. This clone appeared a single time. The antigen is unknown. Sequencing was performed on naive CD4+ T cells sorted from blood. This sequence joins TRBV18 and TRBJ2-7, with 9 nucleotides matching TRBD1. The receptor was isolated from a human donor in good health. The CDR3 here is CASSPPPGQGFLIEQYF. The CDR3 DNA follows: TGTGCCAGCTCACCTCCTCCGGGACAGGGCTTTCTTATCGAGCAGTACTTC.